The clone carrying this TCR beta chain was counted ten times or more. No cell fractionation was done, so the repertoire covers all unsorted peripheral blood T cells. The sample comes from a study of HIV-infected patients and healthy controls. Alpha and beta constant-region primers primed reverse transcription of about 500 ng RNA. Each of the alpha and beta chains got its own library through chain-specific third strand synthesis with indices. TCRdb re-called the 5' RACE reads with MiXCR, one entry per CDR3 protein. The sample yields around 18,000 distinct CDR3 sequences, around 10% seen once. This sequence originates from an adult in good health. Sequenced input: blood.

CDR3 in amino acids: CASSLDRGQPQHF. The CDR3 nucleotides read TGTGCCAGCAGCTTAGACAGGGGTCAGCCCCAGCATTTT. The V gene is TRBV11-2, the J gene TRBJ1-5, with D perhaps matching TRBD1 (6 bases). Germline CDR1 reads SGHAT; CDR2 reads FQNNGV. V was pared by 0 bases and J by 6 bases, with 6 bases between. This CDR3 spans 13 amino acids.